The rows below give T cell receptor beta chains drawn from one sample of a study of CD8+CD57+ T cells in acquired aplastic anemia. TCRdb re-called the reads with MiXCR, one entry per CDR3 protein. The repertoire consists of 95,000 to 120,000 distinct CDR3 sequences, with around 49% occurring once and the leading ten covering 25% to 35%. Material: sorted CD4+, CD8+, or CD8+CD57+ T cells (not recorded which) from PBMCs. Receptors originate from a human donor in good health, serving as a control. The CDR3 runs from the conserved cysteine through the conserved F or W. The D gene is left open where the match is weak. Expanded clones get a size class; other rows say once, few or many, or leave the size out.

CDR3 DNA: TGTGCCAGCAGGTCGGAGGATTCCTACGAGCAGTACTTC
CDR3 protein: CASRSEDSYEQYF
V gene: TRBV9
clone size: few
D gene: -
J gene: TRBJ2-7

CDR3 DNA: TGTGCCAGCAGCCAAGGGGGGGACAGGGACTATGGCTACACCTTC
CDR3 protein: CASSQGGDRDYGYTF
V gene: TRBV4-2
clone size: -
D gene: TRBD1
J gene: TRBJ1-2

CDR3 DNA: TGTGCCAGCAGTTTTCCCAGCTCTGGGGCCAACGTCCTGACTTTC
CDR3 protein: CASSFPSSGANVLTF
V gene: TRBV12-3/TRBV12-4
clone size: many
D gene: -
J gene: TRBJ2-6

CDR3 DNA: TGTGCCACCAGCAGGAGGGGAGGCAATTCACCCCTCCACTTT
CDR3 protein: CATSRRGGNSPLHF
V gene: TRBV15
clone size: few
D gene: -
J gene: TRBJ1-6

CDR3 DNA: TGCAGTGCAGGGGTACAGCCCCAGCATTTT
CDR3 protein: CSAGVQPQHF
V gene: TRBV20-1
clone size: -
D gene: -
J gene: TRBJ1-5

CDR3 DNA: TGTGCCAGCAGCTCCCAGGACAGGGGTTGGGCCAATGAGCAGTTCTTC
CDR3 protein: CASSSQDRGWANEQFF
V gene: TRBV11-2
clone size: many
D gene: TRBD1
J gene: TRBJ2-1

CDR3 DNA: TGTGCCAGCAGCTTGGGACCTTACAATGAGCAGTTCTTC
CDR3 protein: CASSLGPYNEQFF
V gene: TRBV5-4
clone size: -
D gene: -
J gene: TRBJ2-1

CDR3 DNA: TGTGCCACCCACGGAAGGGACAGGGTGACCTACGAGCAGTACTTC
CDR3 protein: CATHGRDRVTYEQYF
V gene: TRBV24-1
clone size: -
D gene: TRBD1
J gene: TRBJ2-7

CDR3 DNA: TGCAGCGCCCGACAGGGGGTTGGTGAAGCTTTCTTT
CDR3 protein: CSARQGVGEAFF
V gene: TRBV29-1
clone size: -
D gene: TRBD1
J gene: TRBJ1-1

CDR3 DNA: TGTGCCAGCAGCGTAGGTTGGCTTCAAGAGACCCAGTACTTC
CDR3 protein: CASSVGWLQETQYF
V gene: TRBV9
clone size: -
D gene: -
J gene: TRBJ2-5

CDR3 DNA: TGTGCCAGCAGCTTAGTCGGTCAGCCCCAGCATTTT
CDR3 protein: CASSLVGQPQHF
V gene: TRBV5-6
clone size: many
D gene: -
J gene: TRBJ1-5

CDR3 DNA: TGTGCCAGCTCACCACCGGTTTGGCAGGGAAAGACCCAGTACTTC
CDR3 protein: CASSPPVWQGKTQYF
V gene: TRBV18
clone size: -
D gene: -
J gene: TRBJ2-5

CDR3 DNA: TGTGCCAGCAGTTTATGGCGGGGATCGGACACTGAAGCTTTCTTT
CDR3 protein: CASSLWRGSDTEAFF
V gene: TRBV27
clone size: many
D gene: -
J gene: TRBJ1-1

CDR3 DNA: TGTGCCAGTAGTATCCTAGCGGGGGCCGGAAATGAGCAGTTCTTC
CDR3 protein: CASSILAGAGNEQFF
V gene: TRBV19
clone size: -
D gene: TRBD2
J gene: TRBJ2-1

CDR3 DNA: TGTGCCAGCAGCTGGGTCGGTGGGGGCTACAATGAGCAGTTCTTC
CDR3 protein: CASSWVGGGYNEQFF
V gene: TRBV11-2
clone size: many
D gene: -
J gene: TRBJ2-1

CDR3 DNA: TGCAGCGTTGGCGGGGGGCGCGGTAACTATGGCTACACCTTC
CDR3 protein: CSVGGGRGNYGYTF
V gene: TRBV29-1
clone size: -
D gene: -
J gene: TRBJ1-2

CDR3 DNA: TGTGCCAGTAGTATGGACAGGGAAGGGATGAACACTGAAGCTTTCTTT
CDR3 protein: CASSMDREGMNTEAFF
V gene: TRBV19
clone size: many
D gene: TRBD1
J gene: TRBJ1-1

CDR3 DNA: TGCGCCAGCAGCTTGGAGGCAGCCTATGGCTACACCTTC
CDR3 protein: CASSLEAAYGYTF
V gene: TRBV5-1
clone size: many
D gene: -
J gene: TRBJ1-2

CDR3 DNA: TGTGCCAGTACTACCCCGGGACAGGGGGCCACCGGGGAGCTGTTTTTT
CDR3 protein: CASTTPGQGATGELFF
V gene: TRBV12-3/TRBV12-4
clone size: -
D gene: TRBD1
J gene: TRBJ2-2

CDR3 DNA: TGTGCCAGCAGCCCCCACGTTGGCGGGGGGACTAACAATGAGCAGTTCTTC
CDR3 protein: CASSPHVGGGTNNEQFF
V gene: TRBV11-2
clone size: many
D gene: TRBD2
J gene: TRBJ2-1

CDR3 DNA: TGTGCCAGCAGGTGGGGGGGGAACACCGGGGAGCTGTTTTTT
CDR3 protein: CASRWGGNTGELFF
V gene: TRBV25-1
clone size: -
D gene: TRBD2
J gene: TRBJ2-2

CDR3 DNA: TGCGCCAGCAGCTTGGGGTCAGGGCAAGATACGCAGTATTTT
CDR3 protein: CASSLGSGQDTQYF
V gene: TRBV5-1
clone size: few
D gene: -
J gene: TRBJ2-3

CDR3 DNA: TGCAGCGTTGGCGACAGGGGCGTAGGCTACACCTTC
CDR3 protein: CSVGDRGVGYTF
V gene: TRBV29-1
clone size: few
D gene: TRBD1
J gene: TRBJ1-2

CDR3 DNA: TGCAGTGCTAGACAAACGGACAGGAACAACTATGGCTACACCTTC
CDR3 protein: CSARQTDRNNYGYTF
V gene: TRBV20-1
clone size: once
D gene: TRBD1
J gene: TRBJ1-2

CDR3 DNA: TGTGCCATCAGTGGGGACGGAAGCTACGAGCAGTACTTC
CDR3 protein: CAISGDGSYEQYF
V gene: TRBV10-3
clone size: -
D gene: -
J gene: TRBJ2-7

CDR3 DNA: TGTGCCAGCAGCTTAGCGGGACAGGGATCATACGAGCAGTACTTC
CDR3 protein: CASSLAGQGSYEQYF
V gene: TRBV7-3
clone size: -
D gene: TRBD1
J gene: TRBJ2-7

CDR3 DNA: TGTGCCACCAGTACGGGACAGGTGAACACTGAAGCTTTCTTT
CDR3 protein: CATSTGQVNTEAFF
V gene: TRBV24-1
clone size: few
D gene: TRBD1
J gene: TRBJ1-1

CDR3 DNA: TGCGCCAGCAGCGCGGGGGCTAGCGGAACCTACGAGCAGTACTTC
CDR3 protein: CASSAGASGTYEQYF
V gene: TRBV4-3
clone size: many
D gene: -
J gene: TRBJ2-7

CDR3 DNA: TGTGCCAGCAGTTCCCAGGACGGAAACACCATATATTTT
CDR3 protein: CASSSQDGNTIYF
V gene: TRBV6-2/TRBV6-3
clone size: many
D gene: -
J gene: TRBJ1-3

CDR3 DNA: TGTGCCAGCAGCTTATTGTTCAACTCCTACAATGAGCAGTTCTTC
CDR3 protein: CASSLLFNSYNEQFF
V gene: TRBV11-1
clone size: many
D gene: -
J gene: TRBJ2-1

CDR3 DNA: TGCAGCGTTCTCCTGGGGACAGGCCCTACAGGGGTCGAGCAGTACTTC
CDR3 protein: CSVLLGTGPTGVEQYF
V gene: TRBV29-1
clone size: once
D gene: TRBD1
J gene: TRBJ2-7

CDR3 DNA: TGTGCCACCAGCAGGCCGGGACAGACCTACTCTGGGGCCAACGTCCTGACTTTC
CDR3 protein: CATSRPGQTYSGANVLTF
V gene: TRBV15
clone size: few
D gene: TRBD1
J gene: TRBJ2-6

CDR3 DNA: TGCAGTGCTAGCCTATCTAGCGGGGGGGCCGACGAGCAGTACTTC
CDR3 protein: CSASLSSGGADEQYF
V gene: TRBV20-1
clone size: many
D gene: TRBD2
J gene: TRBJ2-7

CDR3 DNA: TGTGCCAGCAGTTACCTAGCGGGGGAGTACCAAGAGACCCAGTACTTC
CDR3 protein: CASSYLAGEYQETQYF
V gene: TRBV6-2/TRBV6-3
clone size: many
D gene: TRBD2
J gene: TRBJ2-5

CDR3 DNA: TGTGCCAGCAGTTTGAGGGAGATTGAAGCTTTCTTT
CDR3 protein: CASSLREIEAFF
V gene: TRBV12-3/TRBV12-4
clone size: few
D gene: -
J gene: TRBJ1-1

CDR3 DNA: TGTGCCAGCAGCTTAGTGGCCGGCGAGGAGACCCAGTACTTC
CDR3 protein: CASSLVAGEETQYF
V gene: TRBV11-2
clone size: many
D gene: -
J gene: TRBJ2-5

CDR3 DNA: TGTGCCACCAGCAGAGCCGCAGGGTGGCAAGAGACCCAGTACTTC
CDR3 protein: CATSRAAGWQETQYF
V gene: TRBV15
clone size: few
D gene: -
J gene: TRBJ2-5

CDR3 DNA: TGTGCCAGCAGCGGGTTAAGCGGGGGCACCGGGGAGCTGTTTTTT
CDR3 protein: CASSGLSGGTGELFF
V gene: TRBV9
clone size: many
D gene: TRBD2
J gene: TRBJ2-2

CDR3 DNA: TGTGCCAGCAGCGACGGAACTTCTGGAAACACCATATATTTT
CDR3 protein: CASSDGTSGNTIYF
V gene: TRBV7-8
clone size: -
D gene: -
J gene: TRBJ1-3

CDR3 DNA: TGTGCCAGCAGTGAATCTTCGTCCGGGACAGGGATAACCTATAATTCACCCCTCCACTTT
CDR3 protein: CASSESSSGTGITYNSPLHF
V gene: TRBV2
clone size: many
D gene: TRBD1
J gene: TRBJ1-6

CDR3 DNA: TGTGCCAGCAGCCCTGGGCGGGACAGTCACTACGAGCAGTACTTC
CDR3 protein: CASSPGRDSHYEQYF
V gene: TRBV7-9
clone size: many
D gene: -
J gene: TRBJ2-7

CDR3 DNA: TGTGCCAGCAGCCACGGGACAGGGGTAGGATACGAGCAGTACTTC
CDR3 protein: CASSHGTGVGYEQYF
V gene: TRBV7-2
clone size: many
D gene: TRBD1
J gene: TRBJ2-7